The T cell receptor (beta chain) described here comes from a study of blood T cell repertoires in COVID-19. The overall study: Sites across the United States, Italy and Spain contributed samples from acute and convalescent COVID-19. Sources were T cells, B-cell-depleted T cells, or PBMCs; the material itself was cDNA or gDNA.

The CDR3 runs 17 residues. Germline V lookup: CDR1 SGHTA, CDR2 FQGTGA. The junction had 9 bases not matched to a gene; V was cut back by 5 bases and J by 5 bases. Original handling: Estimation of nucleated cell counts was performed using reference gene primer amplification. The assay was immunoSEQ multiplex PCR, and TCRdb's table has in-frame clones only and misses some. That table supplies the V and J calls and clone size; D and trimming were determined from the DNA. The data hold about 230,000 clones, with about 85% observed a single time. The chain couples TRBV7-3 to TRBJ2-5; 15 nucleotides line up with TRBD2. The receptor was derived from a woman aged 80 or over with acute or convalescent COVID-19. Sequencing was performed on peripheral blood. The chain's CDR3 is CASSEPGLAGGGETQYF. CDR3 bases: TGTGCCAGCAGCGAGCCGGGACTAGCGGGAGGTGGGGAGACCCAGTACTTC. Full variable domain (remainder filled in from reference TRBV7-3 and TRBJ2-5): GAGVSQTPSNKVTEKGKYVELRCDPISGHTALYWYRQSLGQGPEFLIYFQGTGAADDSGLPNDRFFAVRPEGSVSTLKIQRTERGDSAVYLCASSEPGLAGGGETQYFGPGTRLLVL.